This T cell receptor beta chain was observed in a study of CD8 T cells in ankylosing spondylitis. Germline V lookup: CDR1 SEHNR, CDR2 FQNEAQ (reference sequence). This CDR3 spans 14 amino acids. V trimming: 4 bases; J trimming: 2 bases; junction bases outside the gene matches: 4. This clonotype was counted at least ten times. Its specificity is unknown. 5'-RACE, quantitative and with molecular barcodes, yielded the TCR beta libraries. TCRdb redid the calling of the 5' RACE reads with MiXCR, one entry per CDR3 protein. The sample consists of about 500,000 distinct CDR3 sequences, about 5% of them appearing once. General observations from the study: It appeared that ankylosing spondylitis blood was characterized by a TCR beta motif of fewer than 10 highly homologous variants. Some motif variants were previously reported in reactive arthritis synovial fluid and blood. Relatively scarce in peripheral blood, disease-linked clones were CD8+.

The TCR was taken from a male donor with ankylosing spondylitis. The rearrangement joins TRBV7-9 to TRBJ2-7; TRBD1 matches 8 bases. Sequenced input: blood, either unsorted or a sorted T cell fraction (not recorded which). The DNA for the CDR3 is TGTGCCAGCAGCTGGGGGGACAGGCCCTACGAGCAGTACTTC. Translating gives CASSWGDRPYEQYF.